The entry below gives a single TCR beta chain sequence along with its context. These data belong to a study of blood T cell repertoires in COVID-19. On the study more broadly: COVID-19 samples from acute and convalescent phases originated in the United States, Italy and Spain. PBMCs, B-cell-depleted T cells, or T cells provided the cDNA or gDNA that made up the material.

The CDR3 is 14 residues long. The germline V gene has CDR1 KGHSH and CDR2 LQKENI. V was shortened by 6 bases and J by 8 bases, with 19 bases between the two germline ends. In the original processing: Researchers report that nucleated cell counts were estimated from reference gene primer amplification. Using immunoSEQ multiplex PCR, the repertoire was profiled, and TCRdb retains in-frame clones only, with some absent. V, J and clone size reflect that table, while D and trimming were determined from the DNA. The repertoire consists of 110,000 to 150,000 clones, with approximately 84% occurring once and the leading ten covering about two fifths.

The V call is TRBV18, the J call TRBJ1-2; D uncertain. This TCR was recovered from a human donor in a cohort sampled during active COVID-19. The sample comprised peripheral blood. The CDR3 sequence: CASSPTTGGRGYTF. In DNA form, the CDR3 reads TGTGCCAGCTCTCCGACGACGGGAGGGAGGGGCTACACCTTC.